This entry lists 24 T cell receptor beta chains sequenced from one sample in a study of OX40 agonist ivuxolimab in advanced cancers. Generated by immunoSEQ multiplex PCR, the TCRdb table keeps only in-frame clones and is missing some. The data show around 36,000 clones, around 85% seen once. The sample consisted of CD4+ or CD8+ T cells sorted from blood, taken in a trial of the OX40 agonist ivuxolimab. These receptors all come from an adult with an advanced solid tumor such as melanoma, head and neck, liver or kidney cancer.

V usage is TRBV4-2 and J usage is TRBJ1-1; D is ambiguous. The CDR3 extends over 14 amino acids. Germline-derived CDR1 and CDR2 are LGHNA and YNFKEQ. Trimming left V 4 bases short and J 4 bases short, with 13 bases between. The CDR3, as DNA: TGTGCCAGCAGCCCCGACCCTGGAGCCACTGAAGCTTTCTTT. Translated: CASSPDPGATEAFF.

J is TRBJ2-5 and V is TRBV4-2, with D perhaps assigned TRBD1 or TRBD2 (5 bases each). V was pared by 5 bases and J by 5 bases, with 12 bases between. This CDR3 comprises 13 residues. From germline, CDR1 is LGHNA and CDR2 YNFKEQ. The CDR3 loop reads CASSFGTRETQYF. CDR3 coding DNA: TGTGCCAGCAGCTTTGGGACCCGGGAGACCCAGTACTTC.

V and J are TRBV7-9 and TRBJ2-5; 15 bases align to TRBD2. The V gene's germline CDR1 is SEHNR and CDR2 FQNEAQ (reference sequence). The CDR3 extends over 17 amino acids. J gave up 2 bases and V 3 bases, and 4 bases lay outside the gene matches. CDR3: CASSFGLAGGTQETQYF. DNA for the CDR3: TGTGCCAGCAGCTTTGGACTAGCGGGGGGGACACAAGAGACCCAGTACTTC.

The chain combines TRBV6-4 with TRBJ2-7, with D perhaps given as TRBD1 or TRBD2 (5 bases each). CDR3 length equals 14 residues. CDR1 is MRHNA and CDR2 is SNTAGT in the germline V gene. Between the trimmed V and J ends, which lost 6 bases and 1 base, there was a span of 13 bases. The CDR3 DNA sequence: TGTGCCAGCAGCCGGGACGGGTTTTCCTACGAGCAGTACTTC. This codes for CASSRDGFSYEQYF.

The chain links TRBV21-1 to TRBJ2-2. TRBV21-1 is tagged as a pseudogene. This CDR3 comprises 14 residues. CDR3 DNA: TGTGCCAGTCGGGTCCTAGGCAGGACCGGGGAGCTGTTTTTT. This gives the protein CASRVLGRTGELFF.

The chain's CDR3 is CASSPGTGGSGNTIYF. CDR3 nucleotide sequence: TGTGCCAGCAGCCCCGGGACAGGGGGGTCTGGAAACACCATATATTTT. The rearrangement joins TRBV13 to TRBJ1-3; 11 bases fit TRBD1. The J segment lost 1 base and the V segment lost 5 bases, leaving 4 bases of the junction unmatched. Germline V lookup: CDR1 PRHDT, CDR2 FYEKMQ (reference sequence). The CDR3 contains 16 residues.

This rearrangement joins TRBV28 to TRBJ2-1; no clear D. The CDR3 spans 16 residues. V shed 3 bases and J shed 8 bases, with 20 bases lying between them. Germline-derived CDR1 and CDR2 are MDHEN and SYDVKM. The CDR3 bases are TGTGCCAGCAGTTTTATCAGTGCTTCCTACATCGATGAGCAGTTCTTC. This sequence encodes CASSFISASYIDEQFF.

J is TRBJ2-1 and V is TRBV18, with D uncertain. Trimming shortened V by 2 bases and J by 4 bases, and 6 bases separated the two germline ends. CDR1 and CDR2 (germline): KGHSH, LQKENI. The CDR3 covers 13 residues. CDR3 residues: CASSPSQYNEQFF. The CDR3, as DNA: TGTGCCAGCTCACCATCTCAGTACAATGAGCAGTTCTTC.

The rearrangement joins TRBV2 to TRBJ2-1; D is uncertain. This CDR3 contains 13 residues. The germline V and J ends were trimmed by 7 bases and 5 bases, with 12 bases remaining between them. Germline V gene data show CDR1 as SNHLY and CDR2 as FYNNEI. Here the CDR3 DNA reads TGTGCCAGCATTATCGACCCCCACAATGAGCAGTTCTTC. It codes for CASIIDPHNEQFF.

CDR3 in DNA: TGTGCCAGCAGTGAAGCAGTGGGACAGGGACCTCCTTGGGGCAATCAGCCCCAGCATTTT. It specifies CASSEAVGQGPPWGNQPQHF. The rearrangement uses TRBV6-1 and TRBJ1-5, with 9 bases that match TRBD1. V shed 0 bases and J 2 bases; nucleotides not matched to a gene: 14. Germline V gene lookup returns CDR1 MNHNS and CDR2 SASEGT. The CDR3 is made up of 20 amino acids.

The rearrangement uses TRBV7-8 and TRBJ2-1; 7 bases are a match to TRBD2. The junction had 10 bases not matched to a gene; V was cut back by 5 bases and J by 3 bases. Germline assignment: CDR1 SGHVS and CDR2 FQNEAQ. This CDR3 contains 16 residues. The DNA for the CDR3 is TGTGCCAGCAGCCCCAACGGGCTAGCGGTCTACAATGAGCAGTTCTTC. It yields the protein CASSPNGLAVYNEQFF.

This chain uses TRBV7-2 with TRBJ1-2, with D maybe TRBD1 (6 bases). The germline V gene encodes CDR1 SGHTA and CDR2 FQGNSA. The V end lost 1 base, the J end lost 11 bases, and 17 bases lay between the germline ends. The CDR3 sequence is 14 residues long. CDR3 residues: CASSLDGTPIAYTF. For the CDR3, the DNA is TGTGCCAGCAGCTTAGATGGGACACCCATAGCTTACACCTTC.

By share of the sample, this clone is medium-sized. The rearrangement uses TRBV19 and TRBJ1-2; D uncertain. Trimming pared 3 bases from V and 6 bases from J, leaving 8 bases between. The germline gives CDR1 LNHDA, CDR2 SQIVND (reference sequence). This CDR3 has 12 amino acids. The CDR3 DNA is TGTGCCAGTAGTATGAGGGAAGATGGCTACACCTTC. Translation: CASSMREDGYTF.

The CDR3 region has the DNA TGTGCCAGCAGCTTGGGGCTCGTAAGCACAGATACGCAGTATTTT. This translates into CASSLGLVSTDTQYF. The chain uses TRBV5-5 and TRBJ2-3, with no clear D. Trimming shortened V by 0 bases and J by 0 bases, and 8 bases separated the two germline ends. The CDR3 consists of 15 residues. CDR1 and CDR2 from the germline V gene are SGHKS and YYEKEE (reference sequence).

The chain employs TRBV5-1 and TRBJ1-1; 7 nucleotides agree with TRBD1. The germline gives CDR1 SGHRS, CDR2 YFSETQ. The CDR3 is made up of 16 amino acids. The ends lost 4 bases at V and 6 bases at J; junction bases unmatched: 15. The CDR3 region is CASSGGTDRRGAEAFF. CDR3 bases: TGCGCCAGCAGCGGGGGCACGGACAGGAGAGGGGCTGAAGCTTTCTTT.

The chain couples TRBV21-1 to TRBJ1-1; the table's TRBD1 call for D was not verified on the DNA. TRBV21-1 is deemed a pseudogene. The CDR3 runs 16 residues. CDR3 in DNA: TGTGCCAGCAGCAAAGGGGACAGGGCGGAGAACACTGAAGCTTTCTTT. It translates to CASSKGDRAENTEAFF.

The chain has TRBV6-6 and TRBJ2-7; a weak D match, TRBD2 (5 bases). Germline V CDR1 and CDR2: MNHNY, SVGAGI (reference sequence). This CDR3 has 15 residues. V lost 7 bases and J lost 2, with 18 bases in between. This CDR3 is CASTEGARWPYEQYF. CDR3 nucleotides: TGTGCCAGCACTGAGGGCGCCCGGTGGCCCTACGAGCAGTACTTC.

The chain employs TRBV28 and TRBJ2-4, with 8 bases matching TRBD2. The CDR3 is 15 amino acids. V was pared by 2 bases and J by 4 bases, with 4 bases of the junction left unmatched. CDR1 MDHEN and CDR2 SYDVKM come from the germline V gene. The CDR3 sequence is CASSLSVAGKNIQYF. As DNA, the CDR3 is TGTGCCAGCAGTTTAAGCGTAGCGGGGAAAAACATTCAGTACTTC.

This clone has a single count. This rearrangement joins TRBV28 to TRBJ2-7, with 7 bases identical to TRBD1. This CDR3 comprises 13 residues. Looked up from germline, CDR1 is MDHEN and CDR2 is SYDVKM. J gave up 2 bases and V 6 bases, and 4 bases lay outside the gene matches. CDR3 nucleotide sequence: TGTGCCAGCAGGCAGACAGGGACCTACGAGCAGTACTTC. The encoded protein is CASRQTGTYEQYF.

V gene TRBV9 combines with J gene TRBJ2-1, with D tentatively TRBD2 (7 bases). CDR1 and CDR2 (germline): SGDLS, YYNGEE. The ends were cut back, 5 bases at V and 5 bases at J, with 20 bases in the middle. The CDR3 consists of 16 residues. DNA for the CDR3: TGTGCCAGCAGAGGTGGGAGGGGGACGTCGGACAATGAGCAGTTCTTC. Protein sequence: CASRGGRGTSDNEQFF.

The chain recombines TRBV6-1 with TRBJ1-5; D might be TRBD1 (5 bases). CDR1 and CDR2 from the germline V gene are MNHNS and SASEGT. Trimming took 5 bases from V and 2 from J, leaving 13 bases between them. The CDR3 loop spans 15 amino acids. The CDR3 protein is CASSLGRGGNQPQHF. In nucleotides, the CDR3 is TGTGCCAGCAGTTTAGGGCGGGGGGGCAATCAGCCCCAGCATTTT.

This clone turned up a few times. The CDR3 DNA is TGCGCCAGCAGCTTGAGTCGACAGGCCCGTAACGAGCAGTTCTTC. Protein sequence: CASSLSRQARNEQFF. The chain couples TRBV5-1 to TRBJ2-1, with D possibly matching TRBD1 (6 bases). This CDR3 region has 15 residues. CDR1 SGHRS and CDR2 YFSETQ come from the germline V gene. V was shortened by 1 base and J by 10 bases, with 18 bases between the two germline ends. Full variable domain (rest looked up from reference TRBV5-1 and TRBJ2-1): KAGVTQTPRYLIKTRGQQVTLSCSPISGHRSVSWYQQTPGQGLQFLFEYFSETQRNKGNFPGRFSGRQFSNSRSEMNVSTLELGDSALYLCASSLSRQARNEQFFGPGTRLTVL.

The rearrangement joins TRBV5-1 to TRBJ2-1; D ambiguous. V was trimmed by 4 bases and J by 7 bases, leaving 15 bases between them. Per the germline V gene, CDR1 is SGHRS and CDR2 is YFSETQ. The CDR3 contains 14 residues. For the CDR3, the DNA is TGCGCCAGCAGCATTGATCCTATGGGTAATGAGCAGTTCTTC. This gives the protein CASSIDPMGNEQFF. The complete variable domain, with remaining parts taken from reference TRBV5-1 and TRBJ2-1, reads KAGVTQTPRYLIKTRGQQVTLSCSPISGHRSVSWYQQTPGQGLQFLFEYFSETQRNKGNFPGRFSGRQFSNSRSEMNVSTLELGDSALYLCASSIDPMGNEQFFGPGTRLTVL.

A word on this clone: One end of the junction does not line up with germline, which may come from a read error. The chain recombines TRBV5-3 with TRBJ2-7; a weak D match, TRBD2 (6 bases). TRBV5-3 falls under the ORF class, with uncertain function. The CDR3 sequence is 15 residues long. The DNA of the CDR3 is TGTGCCAGCAGCTTGAGGGTCAACACCGGGGGCGAGCAGTACTTC. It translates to CASSLRVNTGGEQYF.